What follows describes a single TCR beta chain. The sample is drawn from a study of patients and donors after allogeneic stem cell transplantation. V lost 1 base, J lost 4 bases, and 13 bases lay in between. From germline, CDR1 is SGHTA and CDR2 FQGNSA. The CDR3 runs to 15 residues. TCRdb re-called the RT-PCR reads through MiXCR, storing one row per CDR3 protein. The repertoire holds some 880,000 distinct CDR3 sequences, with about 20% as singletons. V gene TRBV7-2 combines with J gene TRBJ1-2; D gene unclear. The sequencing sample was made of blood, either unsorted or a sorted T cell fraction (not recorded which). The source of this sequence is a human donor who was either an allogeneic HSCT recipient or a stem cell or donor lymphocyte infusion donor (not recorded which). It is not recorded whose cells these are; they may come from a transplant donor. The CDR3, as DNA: TGTGCCAGCAGCTTAGGAGCTAGTTGGGCCTATGGCTACACCTTC. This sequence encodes CASSLGASWAYGYTF.